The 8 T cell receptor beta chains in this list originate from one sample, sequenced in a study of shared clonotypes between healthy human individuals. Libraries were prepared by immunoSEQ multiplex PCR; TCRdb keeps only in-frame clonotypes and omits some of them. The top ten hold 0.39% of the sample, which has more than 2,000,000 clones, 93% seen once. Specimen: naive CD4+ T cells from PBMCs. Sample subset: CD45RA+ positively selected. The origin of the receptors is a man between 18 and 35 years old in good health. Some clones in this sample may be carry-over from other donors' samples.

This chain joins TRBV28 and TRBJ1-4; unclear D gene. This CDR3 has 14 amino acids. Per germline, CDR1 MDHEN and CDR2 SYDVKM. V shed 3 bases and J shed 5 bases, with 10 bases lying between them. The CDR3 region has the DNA TGTGCCAGCAGTTTCGGCAGACCAAATGAAAAACTGTTTTTT. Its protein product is CASSFGRPNEKLFF.

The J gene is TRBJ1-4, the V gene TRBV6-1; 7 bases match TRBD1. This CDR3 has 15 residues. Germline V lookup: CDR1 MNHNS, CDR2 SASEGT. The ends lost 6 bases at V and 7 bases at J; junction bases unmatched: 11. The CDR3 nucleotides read TGTGCCAGCAGACGACCAGGGGGAGCCGCTGAAAAACTGTTTTTT. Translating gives CASRRPGGAAEKLFF.

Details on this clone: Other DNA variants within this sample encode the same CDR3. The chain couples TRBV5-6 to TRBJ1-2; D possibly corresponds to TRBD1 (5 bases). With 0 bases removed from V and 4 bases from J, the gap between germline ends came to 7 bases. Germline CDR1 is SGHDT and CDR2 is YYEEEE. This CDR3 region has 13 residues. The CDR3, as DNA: TGTGCCAGCAGCTTGGCCGGGACCTATGGCTACACCTTC. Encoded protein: CASSLAGTYGYTF.

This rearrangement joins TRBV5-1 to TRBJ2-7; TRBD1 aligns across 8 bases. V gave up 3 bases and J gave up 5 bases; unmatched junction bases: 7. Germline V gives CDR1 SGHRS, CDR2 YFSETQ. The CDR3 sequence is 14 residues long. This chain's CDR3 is CASSYQQGGDEQYF. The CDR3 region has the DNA TGCGCCAGCAGCTATCAACAGGGGGGCGACGAGCAGTACTTC.

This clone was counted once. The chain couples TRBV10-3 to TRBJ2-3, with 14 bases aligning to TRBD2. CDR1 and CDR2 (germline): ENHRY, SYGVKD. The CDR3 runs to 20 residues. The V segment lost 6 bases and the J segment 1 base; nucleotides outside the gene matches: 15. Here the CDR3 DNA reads TGTGCCATCAGGGGAGGACTAGCGGGAGGATCACAACCCGGCACAGATACGCAGTATTTT. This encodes CAIRGGLAGGSQPGTDTQYF.

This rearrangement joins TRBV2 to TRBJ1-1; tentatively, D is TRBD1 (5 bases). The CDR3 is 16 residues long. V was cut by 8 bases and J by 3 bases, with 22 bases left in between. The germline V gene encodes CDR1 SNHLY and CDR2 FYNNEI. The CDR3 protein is CASLSGEGVGDTEAFF. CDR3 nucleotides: TGTGCCAGCCTAAGTGGGGAAGGGGTGGGGGACACTGAAGCTTTCTTT.

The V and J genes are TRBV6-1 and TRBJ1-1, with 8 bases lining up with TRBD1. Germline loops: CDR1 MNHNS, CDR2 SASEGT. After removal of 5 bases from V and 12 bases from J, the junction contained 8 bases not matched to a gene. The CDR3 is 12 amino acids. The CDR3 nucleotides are TGTGCCAGCAGTTCTCTTGGACAGGGATCTTTCTTT. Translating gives CASSSLGQGSFF.

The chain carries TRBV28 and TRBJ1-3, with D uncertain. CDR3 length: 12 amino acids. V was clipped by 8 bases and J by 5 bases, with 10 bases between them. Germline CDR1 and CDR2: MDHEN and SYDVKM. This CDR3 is CASLGSRNTIYF. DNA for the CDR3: TGTGCCAGCCTCGGGAGTCGAAACACCATATATTTT.